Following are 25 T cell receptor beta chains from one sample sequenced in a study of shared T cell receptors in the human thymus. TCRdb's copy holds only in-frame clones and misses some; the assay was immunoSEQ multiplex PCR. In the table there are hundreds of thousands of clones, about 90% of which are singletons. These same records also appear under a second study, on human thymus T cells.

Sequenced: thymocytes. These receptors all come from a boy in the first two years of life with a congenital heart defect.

The CDR3 sequence is CASSYAGGGMNTEAFF. The CDR3 region has the DNA TGTGCCAGCAGTTACGCTGGCGGGGGGATGAACACTGAAGCTTTCTTT. The V gene is TRBV6-5, the J gene TRBJ1-1; D is possibly TRBD1 (5 bases). The CDR3 has 16 amino acids. V was pared by 2 bases and J by 0 bases, with 13 bases between. Germline V gene data show CDR1 as MNHEY and CDR2 as SVGAGI.

The CDR3 DNA reads as TGTGCCAGCTCACCACCGGTGGGGGCGCCTGGAAACACCATATATTTT. Encoded protein: CASSPPVGAPGNTIYF. The rearrangement uses TRBV18 and TRBJ1-3; TRBD1 might be the D (6 bases). V was trimmed by 0 bases and J by 2 bases, leaving 11 bases between them. CDR3 size: 16 residues. The germline V gene has CDR1 KGHSH and CDR2 LQKENI.

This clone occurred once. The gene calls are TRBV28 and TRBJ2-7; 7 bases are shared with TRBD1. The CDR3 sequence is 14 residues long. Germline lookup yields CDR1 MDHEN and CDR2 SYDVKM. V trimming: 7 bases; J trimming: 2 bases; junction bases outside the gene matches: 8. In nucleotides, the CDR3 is TGTGCCAGCACACCGGGACAGCCAACCTACGAGCAGTACTTC. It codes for CASTPGQPTYEQYF.

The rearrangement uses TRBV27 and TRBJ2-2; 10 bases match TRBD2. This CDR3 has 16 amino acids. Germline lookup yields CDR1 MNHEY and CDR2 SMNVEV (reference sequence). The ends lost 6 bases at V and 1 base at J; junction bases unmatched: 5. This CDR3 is CASSGLAEMNTGELFF. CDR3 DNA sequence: TGTGCCAGCAGCGGACTAGCGGAGATGAACACCGGGGAGCTGTTTTTT.

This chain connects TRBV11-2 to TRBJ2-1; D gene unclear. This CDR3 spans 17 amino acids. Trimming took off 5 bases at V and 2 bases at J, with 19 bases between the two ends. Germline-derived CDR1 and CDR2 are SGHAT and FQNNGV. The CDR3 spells CASSPMAAARPYNEQFF. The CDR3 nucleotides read TGTGCCAGCAGCCCCATGGCGGCAGCTCGTCCCTACAATGAGCAGTTCTTC.

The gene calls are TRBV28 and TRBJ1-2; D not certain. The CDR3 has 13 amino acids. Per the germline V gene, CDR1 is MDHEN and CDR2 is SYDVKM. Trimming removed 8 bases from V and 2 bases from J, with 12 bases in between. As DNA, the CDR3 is TGTGCCAGCCGCCGAGTAGAGAACTATGGCTACACCTTC. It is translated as CASRRVENYGYTF.

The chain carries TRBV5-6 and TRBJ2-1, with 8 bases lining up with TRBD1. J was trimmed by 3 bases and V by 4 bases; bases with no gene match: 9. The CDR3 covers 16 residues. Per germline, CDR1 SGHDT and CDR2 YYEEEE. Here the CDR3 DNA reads TGTGCCAGCAGCGGGACAGGTAGGACCTACTACAATGAGCAGTTCTTC. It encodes CASSGTGRTYYNEQFF.

CDR3 in DNA: TGTGCCAGCAGCTTAGAGGGACAGGGTGTCCCAAACTTCACTGAAGCTTTCTTT. It yields the protein CASSLEGQGVPNFTEAFF. The genes are TRBV7-9 and TRBJ1-1, with 9 bases that match TRBD1. J gave up 4 bases and V 1 base, and 13 bases lay outside the gene matches. The germline V gene has CDR1 SEHNR and CDR2 FQNEAQ (reference sequence). The CDR3 loop spans 18 amino acids.

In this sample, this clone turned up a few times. CDR3 loop: CASEGSLGNEQFF. CDR3 sequence (DNA): TGTGCCAGTGAAGGTAGCCTAGGCAATGAGCAGTTCTTC. The chain joins TRBV19 to TRBJ2-1; D is ambiguous. The CDR3 spans 13 residues. Germline values: CDR1 LNHDA, CDR2 SQIVND (reference sequence). The V end was cut by 8 bases, the J end by 6 bases, with 14 bases between.

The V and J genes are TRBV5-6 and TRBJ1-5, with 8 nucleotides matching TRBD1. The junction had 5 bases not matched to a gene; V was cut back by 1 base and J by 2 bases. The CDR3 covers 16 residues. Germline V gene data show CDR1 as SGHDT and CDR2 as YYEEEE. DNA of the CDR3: TGTGCCAGCAGCTTGAAAACAGGGGGTGGCAATCAGCCCCAGCATTTT. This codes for CASSLKTGGGNQPQHF.

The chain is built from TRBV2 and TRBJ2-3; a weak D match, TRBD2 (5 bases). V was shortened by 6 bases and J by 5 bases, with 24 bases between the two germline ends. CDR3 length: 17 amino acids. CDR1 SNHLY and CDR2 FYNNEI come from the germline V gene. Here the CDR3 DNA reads TGTGCCAGCAGACAACCCTCCAGCGGCTCTCACATAGATACGCAGTATTTT. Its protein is CASRQPSSGSHIDTQYF.

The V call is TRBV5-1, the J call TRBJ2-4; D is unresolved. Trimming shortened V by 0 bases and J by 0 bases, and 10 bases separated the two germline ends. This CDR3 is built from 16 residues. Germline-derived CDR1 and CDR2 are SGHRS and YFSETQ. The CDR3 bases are TGCGCCAGCAGCTTGGACGGTCCTCTAGCCAAAAACATTCAGTACTTC. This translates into CASSLDGPLAKNIQYF.

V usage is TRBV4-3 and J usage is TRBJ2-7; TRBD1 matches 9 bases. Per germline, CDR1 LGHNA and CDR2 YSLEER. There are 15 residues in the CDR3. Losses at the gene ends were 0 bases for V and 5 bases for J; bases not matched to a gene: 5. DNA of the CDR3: TGCGCCAGCAGCCAAGAGGACAGGGGTCTCCACGAGCAGTACTTC. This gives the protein CASSQEDRGLHEQYF.

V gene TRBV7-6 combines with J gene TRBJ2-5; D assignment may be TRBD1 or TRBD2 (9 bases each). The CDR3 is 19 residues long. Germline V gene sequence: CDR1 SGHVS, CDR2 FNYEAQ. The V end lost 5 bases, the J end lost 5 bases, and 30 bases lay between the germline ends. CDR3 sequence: CASSGNRGRVVAGVETQYF. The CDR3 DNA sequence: TGTGCCAGCAGCGGCAACAGGGGGCGCGTCGTAGCGGGAGTGGAGACCCAGTACTTC.

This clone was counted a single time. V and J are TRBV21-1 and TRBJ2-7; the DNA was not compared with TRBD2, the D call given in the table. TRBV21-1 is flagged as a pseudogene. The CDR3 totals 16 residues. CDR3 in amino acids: CASSKAGGGLPYEQYF. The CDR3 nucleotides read TGTGCCAGCAGCAAAGCTGGGGGAGGACTCCCCTACGAGCAGTACTTC.

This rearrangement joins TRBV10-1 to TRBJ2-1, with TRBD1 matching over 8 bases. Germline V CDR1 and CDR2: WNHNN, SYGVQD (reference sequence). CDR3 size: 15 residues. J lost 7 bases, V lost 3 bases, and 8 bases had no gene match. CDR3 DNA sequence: TGCGCCAGCAGTGATATGACAGGGGTCCGGAATGAGCAGTTCTTC. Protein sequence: CASSDMTGVRNEQFF.

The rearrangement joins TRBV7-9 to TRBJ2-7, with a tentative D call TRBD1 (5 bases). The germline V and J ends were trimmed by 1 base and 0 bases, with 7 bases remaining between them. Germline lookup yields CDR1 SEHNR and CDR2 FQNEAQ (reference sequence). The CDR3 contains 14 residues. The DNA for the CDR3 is TGTGCCAGCAGCTTAGGAAGGGGCTCCTACGAGCAGTACTTC. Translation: CASSLGRGSYEQYF.

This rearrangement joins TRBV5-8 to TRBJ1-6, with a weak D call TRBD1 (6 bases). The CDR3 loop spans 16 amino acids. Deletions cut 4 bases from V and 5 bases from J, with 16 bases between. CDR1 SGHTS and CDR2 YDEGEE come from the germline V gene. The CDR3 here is CASSPEGGLDNSPLHF. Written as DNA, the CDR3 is TGTGCCAGCAGCCCCGAGGGGGGGCTCGATAATTCACCCCTCCACTTT.

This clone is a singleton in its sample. The CDR3 loop is CASSLSIAGGTDTQYF. In DNA form, the CDR3 reads TGCGCCAGCAGCTTAAGCATAGCGGGGGGCACAGATACGCAGTATTTT. This chain connects TRBV5-1 to TRBJ2-3, with 9 bases matching TRBD2. The CDR3 extends over 16 amino acids. Germline CDR1 and CDR2: SGHRS and YFSETQ. J lost 1 base, V lost 2 bases, and 5 bases had no gene match.

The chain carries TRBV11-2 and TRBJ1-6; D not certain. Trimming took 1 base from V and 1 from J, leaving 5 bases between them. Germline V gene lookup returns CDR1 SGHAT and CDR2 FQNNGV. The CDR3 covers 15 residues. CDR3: CASSLGGSYNSPLHF. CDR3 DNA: TGTGCCAGCAGCTTAGGAGGGTCCTATAATTCACCCCTCCACTTT.

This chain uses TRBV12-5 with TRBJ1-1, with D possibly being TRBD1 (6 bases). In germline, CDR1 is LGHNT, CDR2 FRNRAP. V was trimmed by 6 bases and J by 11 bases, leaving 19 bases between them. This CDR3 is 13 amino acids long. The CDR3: CASGQSTGEEAFF. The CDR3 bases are TGTGCTAGTGGCCAATCGACAGGCGAGGAGGCTTTCTTT.

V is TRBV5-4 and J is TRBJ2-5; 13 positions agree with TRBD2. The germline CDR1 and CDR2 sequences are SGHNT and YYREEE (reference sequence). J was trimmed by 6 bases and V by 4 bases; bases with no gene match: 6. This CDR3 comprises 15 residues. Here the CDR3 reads CASSLGTSGNKTQYF. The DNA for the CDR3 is TGTGCCAGCAGCCTAGGGACTAGCGGGAATAAGACCCAGTACTTC.

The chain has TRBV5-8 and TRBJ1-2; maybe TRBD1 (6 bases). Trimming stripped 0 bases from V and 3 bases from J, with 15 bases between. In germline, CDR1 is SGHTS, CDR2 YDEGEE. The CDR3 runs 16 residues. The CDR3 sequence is CASSLGGRQEDYGYTF. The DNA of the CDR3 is TGTGCCAGCAGCTTGGGGGGGCGGCAGGAGGACTATGGCTACACCTTC.

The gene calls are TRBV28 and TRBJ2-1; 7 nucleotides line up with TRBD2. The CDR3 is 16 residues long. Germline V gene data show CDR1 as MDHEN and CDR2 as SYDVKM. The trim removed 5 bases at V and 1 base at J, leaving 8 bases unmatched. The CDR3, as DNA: TGTGCCAGCAGTCCAGTAGCGGGTAGATCCTACAATGAGCAGTTCTTC. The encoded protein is CASSPVAGRSYNEQFF.

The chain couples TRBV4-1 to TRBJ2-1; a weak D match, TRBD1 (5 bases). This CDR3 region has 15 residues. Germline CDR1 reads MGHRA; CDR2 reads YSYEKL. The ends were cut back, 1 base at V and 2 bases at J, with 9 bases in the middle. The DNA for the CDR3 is TGCGCCAGCAGCCAAGTAAGGGGTCCCTACAATGAGCAGTTCTTC. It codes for CASSQVRGPYNEQFF.